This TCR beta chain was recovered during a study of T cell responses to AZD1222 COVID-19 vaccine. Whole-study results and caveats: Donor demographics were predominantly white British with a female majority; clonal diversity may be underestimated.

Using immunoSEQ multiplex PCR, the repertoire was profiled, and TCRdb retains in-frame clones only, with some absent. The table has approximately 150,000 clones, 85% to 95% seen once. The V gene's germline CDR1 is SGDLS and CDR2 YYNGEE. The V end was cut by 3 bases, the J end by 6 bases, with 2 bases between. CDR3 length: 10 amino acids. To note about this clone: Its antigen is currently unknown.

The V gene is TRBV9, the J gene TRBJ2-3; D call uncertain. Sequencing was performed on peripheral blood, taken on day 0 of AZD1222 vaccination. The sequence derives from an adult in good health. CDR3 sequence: CASSGDTQYF. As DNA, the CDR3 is TGTGCCAGCAGCGGGGATACGCAGTATTTT.